Sequencing of this T cell receptor (beta chain) was carried out in a study of chemoradiotherapy in HPV16-positive cancers. Regarding the study as a whole: In HPV16-positive patients, HPV-responsive T-cell expansion tracked better recurrence-free survival. Functional assays defining HPV-specific T cells used only a couple of HPV16-positive patients. Non-HPV-specific T cells did not expand in tumors during treatment, whereas candidate HPV-specific clones and E7-related motifs did.

The protocol was immunoSEQ multiplex PCR, while the TCRdb copy is restricted to in-frame clones and leaves out a portion. The sample lists 13,000 or so clones, about nine tenths seen once, with about 2.6% in the top ten. Samples were taken several times over chemoradiotherapy. A note on this clone: Its matching antigen is unknown.

From germline, CDR1 is SGHAT and CDR2 FQNNGV. This CDR3 comprises 16 residues. V was clipped by 2 bases and J by 1 base; unmatched bases: 7. The rearrangement uses TRBV11-2 and TRBJ2-7; 8 bases fit TRBD1. The sequence was obtained from a human donor with HPV-associated anogenital cancer. The specimen comprised blood, sampled from a patient who underwent chemoradiotherapy. CDR3 in DNA: TGTGCCAGCAGCTTAAACCTCGGGACAGGATCCTACGAGCAGTACTTC. Translating it yields CASSLNLGTGSYEQYF.